The rows below give T cell receptor beta chains drawn from one sample of a study of shared clonotypes between healthy human individuals. Only in-frame clones appear in the TCRdb table, and some are missing; sequencing was by immunoSEQ multiplex PCR. The data contain 2 million to 2.5 million clones, roughly 93% of them singletons. Sequenced input: naive CD4+ T cells from PBMCs. The receptors come from a young man in good health. Some clones in this sample may be carry-over from other donors' samples. The CDR3 runs from the conserved cysteine through the conserved F or W. A D gene is named only where the DNA matches it firmly. Clone size is given for some rows only: seen once, a few or many times, or a class if the clone is expanded.

V: TRBV9
size: -
J: TRBJ1-4
D: -
DNA: TGTGCCAGCAGCGGCCCCTTAGGAGGGGGATCAACTAATGAAAAACTGTTTTTT
CDR3: CASSGPLGGGSTNEKLFF

V: TRBV28
size: -
J: TRBJ1-2
D: -
DNA: TGTGCCAGCAGTTTGGCAGGTTTAGTTGGCTATGGCTACACCTTC
CDR3: CASSLAGLVGYGYTF

V: TRBV9
size: -
J: TRBJ2-2
D: TRBD2
DNA: TGTGCCAGCAGCCCCCGACTAGCGACGGTGAACACCGGGGAGCTGTTTTTT
CDR3: CASSPRLATVNTGELFF

V: TRBV2
size: -
J: TRBJ2-3
D: -
DNA: TGTGCCAGCAGTATAGCGGCCGCTAGCACAGATACGCAGTATTTT
CDR3: CASSIAAASTDTQYF

V: TRBV30
size: -
J: TRBJ2-1
D: -
DNA: TGTGCCTGGAGTTTAAGGGGGACCAAGGTGCGGGGCAAATACAATGAGCAGTTCTTC
CDR3: CAWSLRGTKVRGKYNEQFF

V: TRBV7-8
size: -
J: TRBJ2-7
D: -
DNA: TGTGCCAGCAGCTTAGGTGTAGCCGCCCCTCGATTCAGTCCCTACGAGCAGTACTTC
CDR3: CASSLGVAAPRFSPYEQYF

V: TRBV6-6
size: once
J: TRBJ1-1
D: -
DNA: TGTGCCAGCAGTTACCGCAGGAGGAACACTGAAGCTTTCTTT
CDR3: CASSYRRRNTEAFF

V: TRBV29-1
size: -
J: TRBJ1-1
D: -
DNA: TGCAGCGTTGAATTAGGGCCTTGGAACACTGAAGCTTTCTTT
CDR3: CSVELGPWNTEAFF

V: TRBV27
size: -
J: TRBJ1-4
D: TRBD1
DNA: TGTGCCAGCACCCCATCCCTGACAGGGGGCCATGAAAAACTGTTTTTT
CDR3: CASTPSLTGGHEKLFF

V: TRBV7-8
size: once
J: TRBJ2-7
D: TRBD2
DNA: TGTGCCAGCAGCCGAAGCACGGGAGGGCCGGGAGAGCAGTACTTC
CDR3: CASSRSTGGPGEQYF

V: TRBV5-1
size: -
J: TRBJ1-2
D: -
DNA: TGCGCCAGCAGCTTGGAGGCAGAATTTAACTATGGCTACACCTTC
CDR3: CASSLEAEFNYGYTF

V: TRBV4-3
size: -
J: TRBJ2-7
D: -
DNA: TGCGCCAGCAGCCAAGTCGCGGGGAAGACAGCCCAATACGAGCAGTACTTC
CDR3: CASSQVAGKTAQYEQYF

V: TRBV7-9
size: once
J: TRBJ2-7
D: TRBD2
DNA: TGTGCCAGCAGCCCTAAAGGACTAGCGGGATATTTTTACGAGCAGTACTTC
CDR3: CASSPKGLAGYFYEQYF

V: TRBV7-6
size: once
J: TRBJ2-7
D: TRBD1
DNA: TGTGCCAGCAGCTTAGATCCCGGACAGGGACTCTACGAGCAGTACTTC
CDR3: CASSLDPGQGLYEQYF

V: TRBV19
size: once
J: TRBJ2-2
D: TRBD1
DNA: TGTGCCAGTAGAGGGACAGGGGAAAACACCGGGGAGCTGTTTTTT
CDR3: CASRGTGENTGELFF

V: TRBV30
size: -
J: TRBJ2-3
D: TRBD2
DNA: TGTGCCTGGGGTCTAGCGGGAGGACCAGATACGCAGTATTTT
CDR3: CAWGLAGGPDTQYF

V: TRBV7-2
size: -
J: TRBJ1-5
D: -
DNA: TGTGCCAGCAGCCCATATAGGAGGGGCGCGGGCAATCAGCCCCAGCATTTT
CDR3: CASSPYRRGAGNQPQHF

V: TRBV6-1
size: -
J: TRBJ1-2
D: -
DNA: TGTGCCAGCAGTGATCGCACTAACTATGGCTACACCTTC
CDR3: CASSDRTNYGYTF

V: TRBV7-9
size: -
J: TRBJ2-5
D: -
DNA: TGTGCCAGCAGCTTACGGGGAGGGGGATCCCAAGAGACCCAGTACTTC
CDR3: CASSLRGGGSQETQYF

V: TRBV5-1
size: -
J: TRBJ2-7
D: -
DNA: TGCGCCAGCAGCTTGGGACAGGTCACCTCCTACGAGCAGTACTTC
CDR3: CASSLGQVTSYEQYF

V: TRBV28
size: -
J: TRBJ1-2
D: TRBD1
DNA: TGTGCCAGCAGTTTTACCTCGGGACAGGCCCGACCAGACTATGGCTACACCTTC
CDR3: CASSFTSGQARPDYGYTF

V: TRBV29-1
size: -
J: TRBJ2-3
D: -
DNA: TGCAGCGTTGGAGGAGTCACAGATACGCAGTATTTT
CDR3: CSVGGVTDTQYF

V: TRBV28
size: -
J: TRBJ1-6
D: TRBD1
DNA: TGTGCCAGCAGTTCGTACAGGGGGGATTCACCCCTCCACTTT
CDR3: CASSSYRGDSPLHF

V: TRBV7-2
size: -
J: TRBJ2-1
D: -
DNA: TGTGCCAGCAGCTTAGGCATCAATGAGCAGTTCTTC
CDR3: CASSLGINEQFF

V: TRBV10-2
size: -
J: TRBJ1-1
D: -
DNA: TGCGCCAGCAAGATGAAGCACGAGAACACTGAAGCTTTCTTT
CDR3: CASKMKHENTEAFF

V: TRBV28
size: -
J: TRBJ2-7
D: TRBD2
DNA: TGTGCCAGCAGGTCCGCGGGGGGTGCGATAGGATACGAGCAGTACTTC
CDR3: CASRSAGGAIGYEQYF

V: TRBV7-8
size: -
J: TRBJ1-1
D: -
DNA: TGTGCCAGCAGCTTAGAGAGGAGGACCGACGAAGCTTTCTTT
CDR3: CASSLERRTDEAFF

V: TRBV6-1
size: -
J: TRBJ2-3
D: TRBD2
DNA: TGTGCCAGCATTAGACTAGCGATTAGCACAGATACGCAGTATTTT
CDR3: CASIRLAISTDTQYF

V: TRBV29-1
size: -
J: TRBJ2-1
D: TRBD2
DNA: TGCAGCGTTGTAGCGGGGTTTTCCTACAATGAGCAGTTCTTC
CDR3: CSVVAGFSYNEQFF

V: TRBV28
size: -
J: TRBJ2-7
D: TRBD1
DNA: TGTGCCAGCAGTCTGTCAAGCGGGACAGGGGAGAACGAGCAGTACTTC
CDR3: CASSLSSGTGENEQYF

V: TRBV4-1
size: -
J: TRBJ2-7
D: TRBD1
DNA: TGCGCCAGCAGCCGGGGGACAGGGGGGTCCTACGAGCAGTACTTC
CDR3: CASSRGTGGSYEQYF

V: TRBV28
size: -
J: TRBJ2-7
D: TRBD2
DNA: TGTGCCACCCTAACATGGGGTAGCGGGAGGGCCAGTACCTTTTCCCCCTACGAGCAGTACTTC
CDR3: CATLTWGSGRASTFSPYEQYF

V: TRBV18
size: -
J: TRBJ2-5
D: TRBD2
DNA: TGTGCCAGCTCACCTCCCGGGACTAGCCAAGAGACCCAGTACTTC
CDR3: CASSPPGTSQETQYF